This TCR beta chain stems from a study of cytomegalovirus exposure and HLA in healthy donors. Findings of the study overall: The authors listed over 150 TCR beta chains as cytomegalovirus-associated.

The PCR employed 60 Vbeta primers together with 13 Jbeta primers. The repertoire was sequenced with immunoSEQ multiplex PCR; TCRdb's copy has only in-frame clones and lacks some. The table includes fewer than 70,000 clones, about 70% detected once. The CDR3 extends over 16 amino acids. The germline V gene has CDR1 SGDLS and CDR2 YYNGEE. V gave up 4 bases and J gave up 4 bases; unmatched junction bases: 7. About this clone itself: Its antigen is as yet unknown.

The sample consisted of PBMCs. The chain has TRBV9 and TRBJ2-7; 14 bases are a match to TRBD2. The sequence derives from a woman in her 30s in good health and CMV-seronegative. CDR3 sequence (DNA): TGTGCCAGCAGCCCGACTAGCGGGGGGGCCCAATACGAGCAGTACTTC. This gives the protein CASSPTSGGAQYEQYF.